This T cell receptor (beta chain) was documented in a study of blood T cells in healthy people across ages. For this clonotype: The antigen is unknown.

Study-wide results and caveats: Donors of long life had a larger count of naive CD4+ cells and greater diversity than aged donors.

Healthy Russian Caucasian donors spanned ages about 6 to 95 years. Germline CDR1 reads SGHRS; CDR2 reads YFSETQ. The CDR3 has 15 amino acids. PCR was performed a second time for roughly 7 to 11 cycles using a sample-barcoded 5' primer and a J-beta primer mix. TCRdb called the 5' RACE reads again in MiXCR, with one record for every CDR3 protein. The sample yields roughly 1.7 million distinct CDR3 sequences, about 32% seen once. The TCR originated in a woman aged 25 to 39 in good health. Sequencing used blood. The chain couples TRBV5-1 to TRBJ2-4, with 7 bases lining up with TRBD1. The J call may be incorrect, as the DNA end agrees better with TRBJ2-7. In DNA, the CDR3 is TGCGCCAGAAGACCAAATCCGGGACAGTTAAACGAGCAGTACTTC. Protein sequence: CARRPNPGQLNEQYF.